This T cell receptor (beta chain) was retrieved from a study of Ad26.COV2.S vaccination and SARS-CoV-2 variants. Study-wide results and caveats: The breadth of spike-specific CD8+ and CD4+ T cell responses after vaccination was reportedly substantial.

Here immunoSEQ multiplex PCR was the method, and the copy in TCRdb shows in-frame clones only, minus some. The sample contains around 450,000 clones, approximately 92% of which appear only once. Turning to this clone: Its antigen is undetermined.

Trimming removed 5 bases at V and 0 bases at J, with 8 bases between. Germline lookup yields CDR1 MNHEY and CDR2 SVGEGT. The CDR3 is 15 residues long. Treatment defined: some 20 received Ad26.COV2.S at low or high dose, single or two shots; about five received placebo; per-sample allocation not given. At day 63 after the first vaccine or placebo injection, samples were drawn. The genes are TRBV6-2 or TRBV6-3 and TRBJ2-6; D gene uncertain. The sample consisted of peripheral blood, taken in a trial of Ad26.COV2.S vaccine versus placebo. The sequence came from a person between 18 and 60 years old who received the Ad26.COV2.S COVID-19 vaccine or a placebo. The CDR3 sequence: CASSKDLSGANVLTF. The DNA of the CDR3 is TGTGCCAGCAGTAAGGACCTCTCTGGGGCCAACGTCCTGACTTTC.